A selection of T cell receptor beta chains follows, all from one sample in a study of shared clonotypes between healthy human individuals. Sequencing used immunoSEQ multiplex PCR; TCRdb keeps in-frame clones, though not all of them. The sample lists more than 550,000 clones, about 91% occurring once. Input material: naive CD8+ T cells sorted from blood. The receptors derive from a man between 25 and 39 years old in good health. Each CDR3 is given with its conserved first and last residue. The order of the fields is CDR3 protein, CDR3 DNA, V gene, CDR3 length, D gene, clone size, J gene. A D gene is named only where the DNA matches it firmly. Size is omitted from some rows. Given values are once, few, many or a class for expanded clones.

CASSLTGQGFFGETQYF,TGTGCCAGCAGCCTCACGGGACAGGGGTTTTTCGGAGAGACCCAGTACTTC,TRBV27,17,TRBD1,-,TRBJ2-5
CASSLSGATEQFF,TGTGCCAGCAGCTTGTCGGGCGCCACGGAGCAGTTCTTC,TRBV5-8,13,-,-,TRBJ2-1
CASSLAEADLPYGYTF,TGCGCCAGCAGCTTGGCCGAGGCGGACCTCCCGTATGGCTACACCTTC,TRBV5-1,16,-,-,TRBJ1-2
CASSAQRIIGVEETQYF,TGTGCCAGCAGCGCCCAGAGAATAATTGGGGTTGAAGAGACCCAGTACTTC,TRBV9,17,-,-,TRBJ2-5
CATSRGDSTDTQYF,TGTGCCACCAGCAGGGGGGACAGCACAGATACGCAGTATTTT,TRBV15,14,-,-,TRBJ2-3
CASSPSRTGPYEQYF,TGTGCCAGCAGCCCCAGCCGGACAGGACCCTACGAGCAGTACTTC,TRBV7-9,15,TRBD1,-,TRBJ2-7
CASSLGSRRNTEAFF,TGTGCCAGCAGTTTGGGGTCCAGGAGGAACACTGAAGCTTTCTTT,TRBV28,15,-,-,TRBJ1-1
CASSPGQGQGFIAYEQYF,TGTGCCAGCAGCCCTGGACAGGGGCAAGGTTTTATCGCCTACGAGCAGTACTTC,TRBV11-2,18,TRBD1,-,TRBJ2-7
CASSSERESYEQYF,TGTGCCAGCAGCTCCGAGCGGGAATCCTACGAGCAGTACTTC,TRBV5-6,14,TRBD2,-,TRBJ2-7
CASSSTRTQEPFF,TGTGCCAGCAGCTCCACGAGGACACAAGAGCCGTTCTTT,TRBV7-6,13,-,few,TRBJ1-1
CASSQGSTDTQYF,TGTGCCAGCAGCCAAGGCTCCACCGATACGCAGTATTTT,TRBV7-6,13,-,-,TRBJ2-3
CEGPCDGRYEQYF,TGTGAAGGCCCGTGTGATGGGCGCTACGAGCAGTACTTC,TRBV9,13,-,-,TRBJ2-7
CASSSSAGAGYEQYF,TGTGCCAGCAGCTCGTCAGCGGGAGCAGGATACGAGCAGTACTTC,TRBV9,15,TRBD2,-,TRBJ2-7
CASSPRRGTSTEAFF,TGTGCCAGCTCACCAAGGAGGGGAACTTCCACTGAAGCTTTCTTT,TRBV18,15,-,-,TRBJ1-1
CASSQSPTDGRETQYF,TGTGCCAGCAGCCAAAGCCCCACAGACGGCCGAGAGACCCAGTACTTC,TRBV14,16,-,-,TRBJ2-5
CASSQVGLTNTGELFF,TGTGCCAGCAGCCAAGTGGGACTAACAAACACCGGGGAGCTGTTTTTT,TRBV4-2,16,TRBD2,-,TRBJ2-2
CASRAGENEQFF,TGTGCCAGCAGAGCGGGAGAAAATGAGCAGTTCTTC,TRBV6-4,12,TRBD2,-,TRBJ2-1
CASSSPTSGSQYYEQYF,TGCGCCAGCAGCTCCCCGACTAGCGGGAGTCAATACTACGAGCAGTACTTC,TRBV5-1,17,TRBD2,-,TRBJ2-7
CATSRDLAASTDTQYF,TGTGCCACCAGCAGGGACTTAGCGGCTAGCACAGATACGCAGTATTTT,TRBV15,16,-,-,TRBJ2-3
CASSIDRSSYEQYF,TGTGCCAGTAGTATCGACAGGAGCTCCTACGAGCAGTACTTC,TRBV19,14,-,-,TRBJ2-7
CASSLSTSGSLIDTQYF,TGTGCCAGCAGTTTATCTACTAGCGGGAGTTTGATCGATACGCAGTATTTT,TRBV28,17,TRBD2,-,TRBJ2-3
CASSLAGPSYNEQFF,TGTGCCAGCAGTCTAGCAGGGCCCTCCTACAATGAGCAGTTCTTC,TRBV6-5,15,-,-,TRBJ2-1
CASSLEPSSAYNEQFF,TGTGCCAGCAGCTTAGAACCGTCTAGCGCATACAATGAGCAGTTCTTC,TRBV11-2,16,-,-,TRBJ2-1
CASTSGLNEQFF,TGTGCCAGCACCTCGGGCCTCAATGAGCAGTTCTTC,TRBV27,12,-,-,TRBJ2-1
CASSLEVGGGNQPQHF,TGTGCCAGCAGCTTAGAGGTTGGGGGGGGCAATCAGCCCCAGCATTTT,TRBV7-9,16,-,-,TRBJ1-5
CASSQVSPNTEAFF,TGCGCCAGCAGCCAAGTCAGTCCGAACACTGAAGCTTTCTTT,TRBV4-1,14,-,-,TRBJ1-1